The rows below give T cell receptor beta chains drawn from one sample of a study of blood T cell repertoires in COVID-19. TCRdb keeps only in-frame clones here, not all; method: immunoSEQ multiplex PCR. The profile shows 60,000 or so clones, around 80% of them singletons. Sequences were obtained from peripheral blood. These receptor sequences come from a man between 25 and 39 years old with COVID-19, enrolled during active disease. Each CDR3 is given with its conserved first and last residue. The order of the fields is clone size, V gene, D gene, J gene, CDR3 DNA, CDR3 protein. A D gene is named only where the DNA matches it firmly. A row's size may be missing; if present it is once, few, many or a size class.

abundance: once
v_gene: TRBV7-2
d_gene: NA
j_gene: TRBJ2-3
CDR3nt: TGTGCCAGCAGCTTAGAAACGGGTAGCACAGATACGCAGTATTTT
CDR3aa: CASSLETGSTDTQYF

abundance: NA
v_gene: TRBV28
d_gene: NA
j_gene: TRBJ2-5
CDR3nt: TGTGCCAGCATCCAGGGGGGCATTCAAGAGACCCAGTACTTC
CDR3aa: CASIQGGIQETQYF

abundance: NA
v_gene: TRBV7-9
d_gene: TRBD1
j_gene: TRBJ1-1
CDR3nt: TGTGCCAGCAGCTTTGGGCAGGGGGGCTCTGAAGCTTTCTTT
CDR3aa: CASSFGQGGSEAFF

abundance: NA
v_gene: TRBV4-1
d_gene: NA
j_gene: TRBJ2-7
CDR3nt: TGCGCCAGCAGCCAAGATCTCTCCCCGAGCTCCTACGAGCAGTACTTC
CDR3aa: CASSQDLSPSSYEQYF

abundance: NA
v_gene: TRBV6-5
d_gene: NA
j_gene: TRBJ2-7
CDR3nt: TGTGCCAGCAGTCCCTCCCTCTACGAGCAGTACTTC
CDR3aa: CASSPSLYEQYF

abundance: NA
v_gene: TRBV5-4
d_gene: TRBD2
j_gene: TRBJ2-1
CDR3nt: TGTGCCAGCAGCCCCGGGGGGGACCCCTACAATGAGCAGTTCTTC
CDR3aa: CASSPGGDPYNEQFF

abundance: NA
v_gene: TRBV5-4
d_gene: TRBD2
j_gene: TRBJ2-7
CDR3nt: TGTGCCAGCAGCGGGACTAGCGGGAGCTACGAGCAGTACTTC
CDR3aa: CASSGTSGSYEQYF

abundance: NA
v_gene: TRBV3-1/TRBV3-2
d_gene: TRBD1
j_gene: TRBJ1-2
CDR3nt: TGTGCCAGCAGCCCTCAGGGGGCTAACTATGGCTACACCTTC
CDR3aa: CASSPQGANYGYTF

abundance: once
v_gene: TRBV27
d_gene: NA
j_gene: TRBJ1-2
CDR3nt: TGTGCCAGCAGTGAAAGTTCAGGGGAAACTACTTATGGCTACACCTTC
CDR3aa: CASSESSGETTYGYTF

abundance: NA
v_gene: TRBV10-1
d_gene: TRBD2
j_gene: TRBJ2-2
CDR3nt: TGCGCCAGCAGTGAGTCGGGACTAGAGGTCGGGGAGCTGTTTTTT
CDR3aa: CASSESGLEVGELFF

abundance: NA
v_gene: TRBV30
d_gene: NA
j_gene: TRBJ1-1
CDR3nt: TGTGCCTGGGGGAAACCCAGTCGAACTGAAGCTTTCTTT
CDR3aa: CAWGKPSRTEAFF

abundance: NA
v_gene: TRBV5-5
d_gene: TRBD2
j_gene: TRBJ2-7
CDR3nt: TGTGCCAGCAGCGGAGGGACTAGCGGGAGATCGGCGGACTTC
CDR3aa: CASSGGTSGRSADF

abundance: NA
v_gene: TRBV2
d_gene: TRBD2
j_gene: TRBJ2-1
CDR3nt: TGTGCCAGCAGGGGAGGGGCCGGGAATGAGCAGTTCTTC
CDR3aa: CASRGGAGNEQFF

abundance: NA
v_gene: TRBV19
d_gene: NA
j_gene: TRBJ1-6
CDR3nt: TGTGCCAGTAGTATAGGCGGTAACAGGGTTGATAATTCACCCCTCCACTTT
CDR3aa: CASSIGGNRVDNSPLHF

abundance: NA
v_gene: TRBV30
d_gene: NA
j_gene: TRBJ2-5
CDR3nt: TGTGCCTGGGAGACGGACAGTAAAGAGACCCAGTACTTC
CDR3aa: CAWETDSKETQYF

abundance: many
v_gene: TRBV6-1
d_gene: NA
j_gene: TRBJ2-2
CDR3nt: TGTGCCAGCAGTGAAGGACTAGACACCGGGGAGCTGTTTTTT
CDR3aa: CASSEGLDTGELFF

abundance: NA
v_gene: TRBV6-5
d_gene: TRBD1
j_gene: TRBJ1-3
CDR3nt: TGTGCCAGCAGGGGACAGGGAGGCGGAAACACCATATATTTT
CDR3aa: CASRGQGGGNTIYF

abundance: few
v_gene: TRBV7-2
d_gene: NA
j_gene: TRBJ2-7
CDR3nt: TGTGCCAGCAGCTTAGGCCAAGCGGACGAGCAGTACTTC
CDR3aa: CASSLGQADEQYF

abundance: NA
v_gene: TRBV13
d_gene: NA
j_gene: TRBJ2-1
CDR3nt: TGTGCCAGCAGCTTAAGGCTGGGACAGGGCGGACTAGCGGTTTACAATGAGCAGTTCTTC
CDR3aa: CASSLRLGQGGLAVYNEQFF

abundance: NA
v_gene: TRBV14
d_gene: TRBD1
j_gene: TRBJ1-4
CDR3nt: TGTGCCAGCAGCCGGTCTAGGGACAGTTTAAATGAAAAACTGTTTTTT
CDR3aa: CASSRSRDSLNEKLFF

abundance: NA
v_gene: TRBV5-1
d_gene: TRBD2
j_gene: TRBJ2-1
CDR3nt: TGCGCCAGCAGCTTGGAGCGGGGAGAGAGCCCCTACAATGAGCAGTTCTTC
CDR3aa: CASSLERGESPYNEQFF

abundance: NA
v_gene: TRBV7-2
d_gene: NA
j_gene: TRBJ2-3
CDR3nt: TGTGCCAGCAGAAAAAGGAGCGGGCTAAACACAGATACGCAGTATTTT
CDR3aa: CASRKRSGLNTDTQYF

abundance: NA
v_gene: TRBV28
d_gene: TRBD1
j_gene: TRBJ1-3
CDR3nt: TGTGCCAGCAGTTTCGCGACAGGGCCTAACTCTGGAAACACCATATATTTT
CDR3aa: CASSFATGPNSGNTIYF

abundance: NA
v_gene: TRBV5-1
d_gene: NA
j_gene: TRBJ2-3
CDR3nt: TGCGCCAGCAGCTTGGAGCGAGTAACAGATACGCAGTATTTT
CDR3aa: CASSLERVTDTQYF

abundance: NA
v_gene: TRBV2
d_gene: NA
j_gene: TRBJ1-5
CDR3nt: TGTGCCATCGGCGGGGGTCGCAATCAGCCCCAGCATTTT
CDR3aa: CAIGGGRNQPQHF

abundance: NA
v_gene: TRBV7-3
d_gene: NA
j_gene: TRBJ2-3
CDR3nt: TGTGCCAGCAGCTTAATGACTCAAGATACGCAGTATTTT
CDR3aa: CASSLMTQDTQYF

abundance: NA
v_gene: TRBV28
d_gene: NA
j_gene: TRBJ1-4
CDR3nt: TGTGCCAGCAGTCCCCAGGGTCGTACAACTAATGAAAAACTGTTTTTT
CDR3aa: CASSPQGRTTNEKLFF

abundance: NA
v_gene: TRBV28
d_gene: NA
j_gene: TRBJ2-3
CDR3nt: TGTGCCAGCAGTCCAGGGAGGGGGGATACGCAGTATTTT
CDR3aa: CASSPGRGDTQYF

abundance: NA
v_gene: TRBV24-1
d_gene: NA
j_gene: TRBJ1-1
CDR3nt: TGTGCCACCAGTGATCCCAGTAAAACTGAAGCTTTCTTT
CDR3aa: CATSDPSKTEAFF

abundance: NA
v_gene: TRBV2
d_gene: TRBD2
j_gene: TRBJ2-1
CDR3nt: TGTGCCAGCAGCGGACTAGCGGGAGGATCCTACAATGAGCAGTTCTTC
CDR3aa: CASSGLAGGSYNEQFF

abundance: NA
v_gene: TRBV6-1
d_gene: TRBD1
j_gene: TRBJ2-1
CDR3nt: TGTGCCAGCAGTGAAGCCACAGGGGATGAGCAGTTCTTC
CDR3aa: CASSEATGDEQFF

abundance: once
v_gene: TRBV7-9
d_gene: NA
j_gene: TRBJ2-3
CDR3nt: TGTGCCAGCAGCTTAGGGACCTCTCGCGGGGATACGCAGTATTTT
CDR3aa: CASSLGTSRGDTQYF

abundance: once
v_gene: TRBV3-1/TRBV3-2
d_gene: NA
j_gene: TRBJ1-2
CDR3nt: TGTGCCAGCAGCCACACAGACAGATATGGAGGCTACACCTTC
CDR3aa: CASSHTDRYGGYTF

abundance: NA
v_gene: TRBV11-3
d_gene: NA
j_gene: TRBJ1-1
CDR3nt: TGTGCCAGCAGCGACGGACACCCGAACACTGAAGCTTTCTTT
CDR3aa: CASSDGHPNTEAFF

abundance: NA
v_gene: TRBV15
d_gene: NA
j_gene: TRBJ2-5
CDR3nt: TGTGCCACCAGCAGAGATGAGGAGACCCAGTACTTC
CDR3aa: CATSRDEETQYF

abundance: NA
v_gene: TRBV18
d_gene: NA
j_gene: TRBJ2-7
CDR3nt: TGTGCCAGCTCACCAACCCGGGAGAAGTACGAGCAGTACTTC
CDR3aa: CASSPTREKYEQYF

abundance: few
v_gene: TRBV4-2
d_gene: NA
j_gene: TRBJ2-3
CDR3nt: TGTGCCAGCAGCCAAGATGGATCAGGCGGGGGCGGGGATACGCAGTATTTT
CDR3aa: CASSQDGSGGGGDTQYF

abundance: few
v_gene: TRBV6-2/TRBV6-3
d_gene: TRBD1
j_gene: TRBJ1-5
CDR3nt: TGTGCCAGCAGCTTCCGGGACAGGGGGGCTCAGCCCCAGCATTTT
CDR3aa: CASSFRDRGAQPQHF

abundance: NA
v_gene: TRBV18
d_gene: TRBD1
j_gene: TRBJ1-2
CDR3nt: TGTGCCAGCTCACCGACAGGGGAGGGTATCTATGGCTACACCTTC
CDR3aa: CASSPTGEGIYGYTF

abundance: few
v_gene: TRBV7-9
d_gene: NA
j_gene: TRBJ2-3
CDR3nt: TGTGCCAGCAGCTTCGGTCAGGGGCGAAGCACAGATACGCAGTATTTT
CDR3aa: CASSFGQGRSTDTQYF

abundance: NA
v_gene: TRBV6-7
d_gene: NA
j_gene: TRBJ2-3
CDR3nt: TGTGCCAGCAGCTCACCTACCCTCGGAGGACCTAGCACAGATACGCAGTATTTT
CDR3aa: CASSSPTLGGPSTDTQYF

abundance: NA
v_gene: TRBV9
d_gene: NA
j_gene: TRBJ2-2
CDR3nt: TGTGCCAGCAGCCTGGGACAAGCGAACACCGGGGAGCTGTTTTTT
CDR3aa: CASSLGQANTGELFF

abundance: NA
v_gene: TRBV6-6
d_gene: NA
j_gene: TRBJ1-1
CDR3nt: TGTGCCAGCAGTTACTCGCAACAGGTGGACACTGAAGCTTTCTTT
CDR3aa: CASSYSQQVDTEAFF

abundance: NA
v_gene: TRBV28
d_gene: TRBD1
j_gene: TRBJ2-7
CDR3nt: TGTGCCAGCAGTTTTCGACAGGGGGCCGACGAGCAGTACTTC
CDR3aa: CASSFRQGADEQYF

abundance: few
v_gene: TRBV10-1
d_gene: NA
j_gene: TRBJ2-7
CDR3nt: TGCGCCAGCAGTGAGTCGCAGTACTACGAGCAGTACTTC
CDR3aa: CASSESQYYEQYF

abundance: NA
v_gene: TRBV6-5
d_gene: NA
j_gene: TRBJ2-3
CDR3nt: TGTGCCAGCAGTTACTCCCCTCAAACTAGCACAGATACGCAGTATTTT
CDR3aa: CASSYSPQTSTDTQYF

abundance: NA
v_gene: TRBV12-3/TRBV12-4
d_gene: NA
j_gene: TRBJ1-1
CDR3nt: TGTGCCAGCTCGGGGAAACCTGAAGCTTTCTTT
CDR3aa: CASSGKPEAFF

abundance: NA
v_gene: TRBV27
d_gene: NA
j_gene: TRBJ2-7
CDR3nt: TGTGCCAGCAGTTTACGGACTGGGATCCAGCAGTACTTC
CDR3aa: CASSLRTGIQQYF

abundance: once
v_gene: TRBV7-2
d_gene: NA
j_gene: TRBJ2-5
CDR3nt: TGTGCCAGCAGCTTAGGGGACTCGAGGACCCAGTACTTC
CDR3aa: CASSLGDSRTQYF

abundance: NA
v_gene: TRBV6-6
d_gene: TRBD1
j_gene: TRBJ1-2
CDR3nt: TGTGCCAGCAGCCCGGACAGGGGCGTTTGGTATGGCTACACCTTC
CDR3aa: CASSPDRGVWYGYTF

abundance: NA
v_gene: TRBV10-3
d_gene: NA
j_gene: TRBJ1-1
CDR3nt: TGTGCCATCAGTGAGTCCGGCGGCCGATATGAAGCTTTCTTT
CDR3aa: CAISESGGRYEAFF

abundance: NA
v_gene: TRBV27
d_gene: TRBD2
j_gene: TRBJ2-2
CDR3nt: TGTGCCAGCAGTTTATTCGGGACTAGCGGGACAAGGACCGGGGAGCTGTTTTTT
CDR3aa: CASSLFGTSGTRTGELFF

abundance: NA
v_gene: TRBV2
d_gene: TRBD1
j_gene: TRBJ1-4
CDR3nt: TGTGCCAGCAGCGGGGGGACAGGGGTTAAATTTGGAAAACTGTTTTTT
CDR3aa: CASSGGTGVKFGKLFF